The present entry profiles one T cell receptor (beta chain) with its context. Its specificity is unknown. This CDR3 has 15 residues. J lost 6 bases, V lost 5 bases, and 11 bases had no gene match. This sample was included in a study of T-cell memory formation after mild COVID-19. Across the whole study: Clusters of TCRs were largely donor specific.

Findings of the study overall: While clones contracting from day 15 to 85 were balanced between CD4 and CD8, later expanders leaned CD4+.

Constant-segment-primed 5'RACE gave TCR alpha and TCR beta cDNA libraries with sample barcodes and UMIs. TCRdb recomputed calls from the 5' RACE reads with MiXCR, one row per CDR3 protein. Here the sample spans hundreds of thousands of distinct CDR3 sequences, over 15% being singletons. This clonotype originated in an adult woman who had mild COVID-19 (a few samples of this study predate the infection). Cell type and time point are not known. The sample consisted of PBMCs or a T cell subset sorted from them (not recorded which). The chain links TRBV12-3 or TRBV12-4 to TRBJ1-2, with 8 bases matching TRBD1. CDR3 sequence: CASSPRQGPKDGYTF. CDR3 DNA: TGTGCCAGCAGTCCCCGACAGGGGCCAAAGGATGGCTACACCTTC.